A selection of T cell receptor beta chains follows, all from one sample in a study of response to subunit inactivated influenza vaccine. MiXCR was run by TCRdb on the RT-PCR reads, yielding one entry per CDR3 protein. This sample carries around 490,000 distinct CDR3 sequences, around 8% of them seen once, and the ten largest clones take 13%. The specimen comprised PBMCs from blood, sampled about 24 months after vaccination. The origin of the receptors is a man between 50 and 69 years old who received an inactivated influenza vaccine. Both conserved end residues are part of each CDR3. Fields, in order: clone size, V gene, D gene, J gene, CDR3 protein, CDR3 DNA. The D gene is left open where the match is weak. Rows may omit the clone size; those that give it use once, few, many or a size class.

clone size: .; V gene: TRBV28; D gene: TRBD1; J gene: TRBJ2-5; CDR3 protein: CASEVYAKGHRTGVETQYF; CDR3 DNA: TGTGCCAGCGAAGTTTATGCAAAGGGACACCGGACAGGGGTAGAGACCCAGTACTTC
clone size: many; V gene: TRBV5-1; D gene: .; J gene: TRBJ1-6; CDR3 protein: CASSLSTGPNSPLHF; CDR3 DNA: TGCGCCAGCAGCTTGTCGACGGGCCCCAATTCACCCCTCCACTTT
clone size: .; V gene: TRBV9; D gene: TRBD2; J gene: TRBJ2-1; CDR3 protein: CASSVLAGGSYNEQFF; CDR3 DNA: TGTGCCAGCAGCGTCCTAGCGGGAGGTTCTTACAATGAGCAGTTCTTC
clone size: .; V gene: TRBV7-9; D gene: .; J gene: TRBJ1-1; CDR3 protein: CASSFSQLNTEAFF; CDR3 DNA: TGTGCCAGCAGCTTTAGTCAGTTGAACACTGAAGCTTTCTTT
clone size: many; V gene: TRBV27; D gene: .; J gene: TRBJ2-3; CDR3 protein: CASSLRGTSRTDTQYF; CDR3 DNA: TGTGCCAGCAGTTTAAGGGGGACCTCCCGCACAGATACGCAGTATTTT
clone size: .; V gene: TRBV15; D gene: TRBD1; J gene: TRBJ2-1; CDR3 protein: CATSRVPRRQGNNEQFF; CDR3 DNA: TGTGCCACCAGCAGAGTACCTAGGAGACAGGGAAACAATGAGCAGTTCTTC
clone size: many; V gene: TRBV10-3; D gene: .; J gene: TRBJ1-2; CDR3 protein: CAINGDSNYGYTF; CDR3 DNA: TGTGCCATCAATGGGGATTCTAACTATGGCTACACCTTC
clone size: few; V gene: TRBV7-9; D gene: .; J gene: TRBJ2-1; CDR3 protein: CASSLASGPRNEQFF; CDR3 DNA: TGTGCCAGCAGCTTAGCTAGCGGTCCCAGGAATGAGCAGTTCTTC
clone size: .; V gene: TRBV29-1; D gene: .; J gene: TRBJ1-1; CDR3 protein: CSVVSPGLGAEAFF; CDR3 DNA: TGCAGCGTTGTATCGCCAGGCCTAGGCGCTGAAGCTTTCTTT
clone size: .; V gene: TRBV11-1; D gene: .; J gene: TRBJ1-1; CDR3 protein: CASSPGLREAFF; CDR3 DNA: TGTGCCAGCAGCCCGGGTCTCCGGGAAGCTTTCTTT
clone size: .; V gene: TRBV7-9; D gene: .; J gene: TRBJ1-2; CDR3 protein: CASSSGPVVYGYTF; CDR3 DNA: TGTGCCAGCAGTTCGGGACCGGTCGTCTATGGCTACACCTTC
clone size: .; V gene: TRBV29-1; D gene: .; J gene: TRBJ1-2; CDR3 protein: CCVAEAHRNYGYTF; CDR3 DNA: TGCTGCGTTGCCGAGGCACACAGAAACTATGGCTACACCTTC
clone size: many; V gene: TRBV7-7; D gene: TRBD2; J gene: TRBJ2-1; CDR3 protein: CASSLSGTSGGSYNEQFF; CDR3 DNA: TGTGCCAGCAGCTTATCCGGGACTAGCGGGGGATCCTACAATGAGCAGTTCTTC
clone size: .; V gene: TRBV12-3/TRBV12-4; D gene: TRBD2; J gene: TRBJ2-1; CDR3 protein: CASRLAGGSEQFF; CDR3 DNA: TGTGCCAGCAGGCTAGCGGGGGGAAGTGAGCAGTTCTTC
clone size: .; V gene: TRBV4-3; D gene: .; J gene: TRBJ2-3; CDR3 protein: CASSPGLGEDTQYF; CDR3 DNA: TGCGCCAGCAGCCCAGGGTTGGGCGAAGATACGCAGTATTTT
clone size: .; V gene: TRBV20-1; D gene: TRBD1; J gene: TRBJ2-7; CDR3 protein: CSAREGQGAEQYF; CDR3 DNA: TGCAGTGCTAGAGAGGGACAGGGGGCCGAGCAGTACTTC
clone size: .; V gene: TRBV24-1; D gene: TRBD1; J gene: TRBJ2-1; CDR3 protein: CATSHRGQSNEQFF; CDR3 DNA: TGTGCCACCAGCCACAGGGGGCAAAGCAATGAGCAGTTCTTC
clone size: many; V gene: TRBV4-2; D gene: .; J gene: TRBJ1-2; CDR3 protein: CASSQLGRGYTF; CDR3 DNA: TGTGCCAGCAGCCAGCTCGGTCGTGGCTACACCTTC